This record looks at one T cell receptor beta chain sequence and its context. This sample was included in a study of blood T cell repertoires in COVID-19. Study-level information: Sites across the United States, Italy and Spain contributed samples from acute and convalescent COVID-19. The analysed material was cDNA or gDNA that came from T cells, B-cell-depleted T cells, or PBMCs.

The CDR3 is made up of 14 amino acids. Germline assignment: CDR1 SGHVS and CDR2 FQNEAQ. The ends were cut back, 5 bases at V and 4 bases at J, with 12 bases in the middle. In the original workflow: Amplification of reference gene primers was used by the study to estimate nucleated cell counts. Sequencing used immunoSEQ multiplex PCR; TCRdb keeps in-frame clones, though not all of them. The V and J calls and clone size were taken over from that table, and D and trimming were inferred from the DNA. Among under 130,000 clones listed, roughly nine tenths were seen once. V is TRBV7-8 and J is TRBJ2-1; possibly TRBD2 for D (6 bases). The specimen sequenced was peripheral blood. The clonotype originates from a man between 50 and 59 years old in a cohort sampled during active COVID-19. This CDR3 reads CASSQNSGYNEQFF. CDR3 nucleotides: TGTGCCAGCAGCCAAAACAGCGGGTACAATGAGCAGTTCTTC.